Listed below are T cell receptor beta chains from one sample, sequenced in a study of T cell repertoires in cytomegalovirus infection. From the reads, TCRdb called clonotypes with MiXCR, one entry per CDR3 protein. The data hold some 920,000 distinct CDR3 sequences, with approximately 31% observed a single time. These receptors have no known antigen. The sequences come from cultured CD8+ T cells from PBMCs, collected from culture after CMV antigen stimulation. Every receptor here comes from a human donor in good health (CMV status not recorded). Some clones in this sample may be carry-over from other donors' samples. Both conserved end residues are part of each CDR3. The D gene is left open where the match is weak. Not all rows give a size; the values are once, few, many and, for expanded clones, a class.

few | TRBJ2-7 | TRBV7-9 | NA | CASSLGIWDAGATYEQYF | TGTGCCAGCAGCTTAGGAATTTGGGACGCAGGCGCCACCTACGAGCAGTACTTC
few | TRBJ2-2 | TRBV7-8 | NA | CASSFRTTGELFF | TGTGCCAGCAGCTTCAGGACGACCGGGGAGCTGTTTTTT
NA | TRBJ2-5 | TRBV6-1 | TRBD2 | CASSGSLANPETQYF | TGTGCCAGCAGTGGCTCACTAGCGAACCCGGAGACCCAGTACTTC
NA | TRBJ1-6 | TRBV19 | NA | CASSMWTGSPLHF | TGTGCCAGTAGCATGTGGACGGGTTCACCCCTCCACTTT
NA | TRBJ2-7 | TRBV7-4 | TRBD2 | CASSGTSGGTKKGEQYF | TGTGCCAGCAGCGGGACTAGCGGGGGGACCAAGAAGGGCGAGCAGTACTTC
few | TRBJ2-3 | TRBV2 | NA | CASILRVDTQYF | TGTGCCAGCATCCTCAGGGTTGATACGCAGTATTTT
NA | TRBJ1-6 | TRBV4-1 | NA | CASSQEGDVGSPLHF | TGCGCCAGCAGCCAAGAAGGAGACGTAGGTTCACCCCTCCACTTT
many | TRBJ2-5 | TRBV7-6 | TRBD2 | CASSELHLAGIQETQYF | TGTGCCAGCAGCGAGTTACACCTAGCGGGGATCCAAGAGACCCAGTACTTC
NA | TRBJ2-7 | TRBV27 | TRBD1 | CASSSLGTGIEQYF | TGTGCCAGCAGTTCCCTCGGGACAGGGATCGAGCAGTACTTC
NA | TRBJ2-1 | TRBV25-1 | TRBD2 | CASSLLAGGVTYNEQFF | TGTGCCAGCAGTCTTCTAGCGGGGGGCGTTACCTACAATGAGCAGTTCTTC
many | TRBJ1-5 | TRBV7-6 | NA | CASSEGPEGNQPQHF | TGTGCCAGCAGTGAAGGGCCCGAGGGCAATCAGCCCCAGCATTTT
NA | TRBJ2-3 | TRBV7-8 | NA | CASSFVERATDTQYF | TGTGCCAGCAGCTTTGTGGAAAGGGCGACAGATACGCAGTATTTT
few | TRBJ1-1 | TRBV27 | NA | CASSLISAVGLYTEAFF | TGTGCCAGCAGTTTAATTAGTGCAGTGGGACTTTACACTGAAGCTTTCTTT
few | TRBJ2-6 | TRBV7-9 | NA | CASKIGGGANVLTF | TGTGCCAGCAAGATAGGTGGTGGGGCCAACGTCCTGACTTTC
NA | TRBJ1-6 | TRBV27 | NA | CASSLVFTGLNSPLHF | TGTGCCAGCAGTTTAGTATTCACAGGGTTGAATTCACCCCTCCACTTT